The entry that follows covers one T cell receptor (beta chain) sequence. Its target is unknown. Conversion of TCR transcripts into cDNA relied on 5'RACE template switching, which added a universal primer site and UMIs. TCRdb processed the 5' RACE reads anew with MiXCR; each CDR3 protein has one entry. Of roughly 350,000 distinct CDR3 sequences in the sample, about 4% were seen once. The data belong to a study of T cells after yellow fever vaccination. Study conclusions and caveats: Post-booster repertoires again held most primary-vaccination clones (roughly 95% CD4, around 90% CD8).

Germline V gene data show CDR1 as LGHNA and CDR2 as YSLEER. V was shortened by 0 bases and J by 4 bases, with 4 bases between the two germline ends. CDR3 length: 14 amino acids. The chain combines TRBV4-3 with TRBJ2-6; no clear D gene. Sample: PBMCs, taken 5 days after the yellow fever booster vaccination. This sequence was found in a man aged 18 to 30 who received the YFV17D yellow fever vaccine. CDR3 protein: CASSQDPGANVLTF. In nucleotides, the CDR3 is TGCGCCAGCAGCCAAGATCCAGGGGCCAACGTCCTGACTTTC.